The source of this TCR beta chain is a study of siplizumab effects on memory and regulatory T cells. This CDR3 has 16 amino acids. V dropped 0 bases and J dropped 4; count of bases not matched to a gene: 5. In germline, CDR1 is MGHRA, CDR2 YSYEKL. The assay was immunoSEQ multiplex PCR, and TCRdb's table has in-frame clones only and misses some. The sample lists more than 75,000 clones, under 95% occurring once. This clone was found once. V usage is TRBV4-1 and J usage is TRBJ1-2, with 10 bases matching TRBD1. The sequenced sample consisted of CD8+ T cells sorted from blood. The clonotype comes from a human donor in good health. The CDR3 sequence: CASSQDGGQGVYGYTF. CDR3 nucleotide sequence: TGCGCCAGCAGCCAAGACGGCGGACAGGGGGTCTATGGCTACACCTTC.